The entry below gives a single T cell receptor beta chain sequence along with its context. No antigen is known for it. This sample is part of a study of shared clonotypes between healthy human individuals. Study-wide findings and caveats: In having few donors, the study represented limited genetic and exposure-history diversity.

The donors were adults (healthy and HIV-negative) with no recent acute infections or vaccinations. CCR7-negative CD45RA+ TemRA cells were pooled with CD45RO+ cells for CD8 memory. The CDR3 runs 11 residues. V gave up 5 bases and J gave up 7 bases, with 9 bases separating them. Germline CDR1 and CDR2: SEHNR and FQNEAQ (reference sequence). Source study methods: Filtering differed since immunoSEQ provided only junctions, with no quality scores. Sequenced by immunoSEQ multiplex PCR; TCRdb stores in-frame clones only, minus some. V and J calls plus clone size are reproduced from that table; the DNA served to infer D and trimming. The sample lists roughly 410,000 clones; roughly 96% were seen once.

Sequenced: memory CD8+ T cells sorted from blood. The subset: CD45RO+ cells pooled with CCR7-negative TemRA cells. This TCR derives from a young man in good health. The chain joins TRBV7-9 to TRBJ2-7; maybe TRBD1 (5 bases). The CDR3 spells CASSTTEEQYF. DNA for the CDR3: TGTGCCAGCAGCACGACAGAAGAGCAGTACTTC.